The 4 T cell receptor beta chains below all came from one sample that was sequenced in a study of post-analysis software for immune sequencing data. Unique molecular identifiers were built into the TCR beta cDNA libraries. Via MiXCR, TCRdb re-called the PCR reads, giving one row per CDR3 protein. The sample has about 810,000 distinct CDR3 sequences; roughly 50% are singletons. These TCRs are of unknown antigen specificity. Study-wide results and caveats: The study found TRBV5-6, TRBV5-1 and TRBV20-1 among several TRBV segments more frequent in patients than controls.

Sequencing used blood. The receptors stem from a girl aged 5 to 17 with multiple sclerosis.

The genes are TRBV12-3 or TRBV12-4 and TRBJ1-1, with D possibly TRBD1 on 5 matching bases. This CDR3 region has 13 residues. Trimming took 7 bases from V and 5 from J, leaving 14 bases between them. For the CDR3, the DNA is TGTGCCAGCACCCGGGACCTGAGGACTGAAGCTTTCTTT. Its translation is CASTRDLRTEAFF.

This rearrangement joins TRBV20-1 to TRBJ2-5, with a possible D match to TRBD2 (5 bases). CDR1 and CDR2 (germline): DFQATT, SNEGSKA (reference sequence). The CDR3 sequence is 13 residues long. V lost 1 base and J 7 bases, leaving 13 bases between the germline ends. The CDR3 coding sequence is TGCAGTGCTAGAGCTCCCAACGAGGGGACCCAGTACTTC. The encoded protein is CSARAPNEGTQYF.

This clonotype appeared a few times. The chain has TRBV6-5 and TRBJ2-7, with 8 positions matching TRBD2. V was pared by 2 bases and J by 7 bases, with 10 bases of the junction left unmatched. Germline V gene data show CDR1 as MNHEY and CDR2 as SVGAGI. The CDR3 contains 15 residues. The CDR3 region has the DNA TGTGCCAGCAGTTACGCCCCCCCAGCGGGAGAAGAGCAGTACTTC. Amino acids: CASSYAPPAGEEQYF.

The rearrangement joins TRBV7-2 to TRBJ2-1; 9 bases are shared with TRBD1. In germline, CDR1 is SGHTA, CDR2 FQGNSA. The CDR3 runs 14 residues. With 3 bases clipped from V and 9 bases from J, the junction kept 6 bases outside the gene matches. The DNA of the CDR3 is TGTGCCAGCAGCTTGTCACAGGGGGCAGGTGAGCAGTTCTTC. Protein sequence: CASSLSQGAGEQFF.